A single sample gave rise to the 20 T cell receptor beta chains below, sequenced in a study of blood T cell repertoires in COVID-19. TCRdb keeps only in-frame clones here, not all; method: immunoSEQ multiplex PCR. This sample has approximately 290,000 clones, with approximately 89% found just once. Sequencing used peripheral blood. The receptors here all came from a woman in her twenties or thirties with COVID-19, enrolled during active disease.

The CDR3 is CASRSKQRGDRGNNEQFF. The CDR3 bases are TGTGCCAGCAGGTCAAAACAACGTGGGGACAGGGGGAACAATGAGCAGTTCTTC. The rearrangement joins TRBV7-8 to TRBJ2-1, with TRBD1 matching 11 bases. V was pared by 6 bases and J by 5 bases, with 15 bases of the junction left unmatched. This CDR3 region has 18 residues. Germline V gene lookup returns CDR1 SGHVS and CDR2 FQNEAQ. The full variable domain, in which reference TRBV7-8 and TRBJ2-1 provide the parts outside the CDR3, is GAGVSQSPRYKVAKRGQDVALRCDPISGHVSLFWYQQALGQGPEFLTYFQNEAQLDKSGLPSDRFFAERPEGSVSTLKIQRTQQEDSAVYLCASRSKQRGDRGNNEQFFGPGTRLTVL.

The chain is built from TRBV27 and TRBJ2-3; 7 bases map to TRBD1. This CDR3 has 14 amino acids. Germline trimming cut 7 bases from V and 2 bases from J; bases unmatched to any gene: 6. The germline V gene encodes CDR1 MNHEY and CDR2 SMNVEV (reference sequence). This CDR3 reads CASTAQGYTDTQYF. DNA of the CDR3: TGTGCCAGCACCGCACAGGGGTACACAGATACGCAGTATTTT.

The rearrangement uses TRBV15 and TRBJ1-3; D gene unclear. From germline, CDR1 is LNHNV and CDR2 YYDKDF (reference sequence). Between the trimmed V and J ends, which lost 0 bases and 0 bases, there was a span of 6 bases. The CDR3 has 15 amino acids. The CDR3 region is CATSRDRDSGNTIYF. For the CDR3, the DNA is TGTGCCACCAGCAGAGATCGGGACTCTGGAAACACCATATATTTT.

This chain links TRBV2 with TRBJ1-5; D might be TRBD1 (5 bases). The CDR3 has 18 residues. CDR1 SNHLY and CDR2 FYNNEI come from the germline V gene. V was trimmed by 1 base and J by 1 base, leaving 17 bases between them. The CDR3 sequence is CASSEGIMGQKSNQPQHF. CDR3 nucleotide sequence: TGTGCCAGCAGTGAAGGTATAATGGGGCAAAAAAGCAATCAGCCCCAGCATTTT.

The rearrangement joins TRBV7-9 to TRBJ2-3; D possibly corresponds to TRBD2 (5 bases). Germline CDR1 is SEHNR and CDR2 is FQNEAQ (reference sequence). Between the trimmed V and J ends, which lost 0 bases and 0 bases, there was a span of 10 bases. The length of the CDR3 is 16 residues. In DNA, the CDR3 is TGTGCCAGCAGCTTAGCAAGCGGTTCGAGCACAGATACGCAGTATTTT. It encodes CASSLASGSSTDTQYF.

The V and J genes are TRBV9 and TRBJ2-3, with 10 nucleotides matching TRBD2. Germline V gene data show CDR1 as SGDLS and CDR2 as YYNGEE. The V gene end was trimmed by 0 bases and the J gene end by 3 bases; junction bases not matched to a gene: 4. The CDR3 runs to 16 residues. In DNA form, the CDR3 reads TGTGCCAGCAGCGTAGGGCTAGCGGGAGCAACAGATACGCAGTATTTT. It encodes CASSVGLAGATDTQYF.

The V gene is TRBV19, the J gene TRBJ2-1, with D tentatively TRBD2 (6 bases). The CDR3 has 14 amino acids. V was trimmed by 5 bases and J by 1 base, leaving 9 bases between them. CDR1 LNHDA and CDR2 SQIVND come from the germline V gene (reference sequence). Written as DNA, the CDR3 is TGTGCCAGTAGTCCGGGAGATTCCTACAATGAGCAGTTCTTC. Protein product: CASSPGDSYNEQFF.

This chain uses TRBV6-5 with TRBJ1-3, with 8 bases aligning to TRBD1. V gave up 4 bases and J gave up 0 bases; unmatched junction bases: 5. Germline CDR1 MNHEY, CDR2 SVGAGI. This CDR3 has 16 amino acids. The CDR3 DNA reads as TGTGCCAGCAGTTTGGACAGGGCGAGCTCTGGAAACACCATATATTTT. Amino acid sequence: CASSLDRASSGNTIYF.

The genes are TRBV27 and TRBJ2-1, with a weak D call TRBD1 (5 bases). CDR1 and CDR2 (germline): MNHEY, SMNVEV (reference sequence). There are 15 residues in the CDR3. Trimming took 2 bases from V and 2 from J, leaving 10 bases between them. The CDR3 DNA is TGTGCCAGCAGTTTAGGGGCACAAGCCTACAATGAGCAGTTCTTC. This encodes CASSLGAQAYNEQFF.

The CDR3: CASSLIAGLSYNEQFF. Here the CDR3 DNA reads TGCGCCAGCAGCTTGATAGCTGGATTATCCTACAATGAGCAGTTCTTC. The chain recombines TRBV4-1 with TRBJ2-1; D gene ambiguous. This CDR3 region has 16 residues. The V end lost 5 bases, the J end lost 1 base, and 15 bases lay between the germline ends. Germline values: CDR1 MGHRA, CDR2 YSYEKL.

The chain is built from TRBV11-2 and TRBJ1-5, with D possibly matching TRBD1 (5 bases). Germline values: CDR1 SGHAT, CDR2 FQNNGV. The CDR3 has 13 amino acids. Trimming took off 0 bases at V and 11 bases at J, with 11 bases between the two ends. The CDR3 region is CASSLEGGEAQHF. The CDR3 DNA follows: TGTGCCAGCAGCTTAGAGGGGGGTGAGGCCCAGCATTTT. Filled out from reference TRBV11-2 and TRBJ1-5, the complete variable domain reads EAGVAQSPRYKIIEKRQSVAFWCNPISGHATLYWYQQILGQGPKLLIQFQNNGVVDDSQLPKDRFSAERLKGVDSTLKIQPAKLEDSAVYLCASSLEGGEAQHFGDGTRLSIL.

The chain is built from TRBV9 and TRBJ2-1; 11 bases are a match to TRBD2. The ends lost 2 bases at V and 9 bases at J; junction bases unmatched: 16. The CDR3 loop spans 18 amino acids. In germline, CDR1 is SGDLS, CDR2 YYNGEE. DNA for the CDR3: TGTGCCAGCAGCGTTGGGACTAGCGGCTATTATCCGACGGGTGAGCAGTTCTTC. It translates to CASSVGTSGYYPTGEQFF.

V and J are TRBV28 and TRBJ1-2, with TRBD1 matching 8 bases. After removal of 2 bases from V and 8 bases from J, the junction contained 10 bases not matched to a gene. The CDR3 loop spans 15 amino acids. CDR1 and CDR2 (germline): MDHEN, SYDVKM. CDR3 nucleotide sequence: TGTGCCAGCAGTTTACGAGGGGACAGGACGTCCGGCTACACCTTC. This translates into CASSLRGDRTSGYTF.

CDR3 sequence: CASSWDRGEQFF. CDR3 nucleotides: TGTGCCAGCAGTTGGGACAGGGGTGAGCAGTTCTTC. The V gene is TRBV6-5, the J gene TRBJ2-1, with TRBD1 identical over 10 bases. Germline lookup yields CDR1 MNHEY and CDR2 SVGAGI. The CDR3 runs 12 residues. Trimming took 4 bases from V and 9 from J; bases not matched to a gene: 0.

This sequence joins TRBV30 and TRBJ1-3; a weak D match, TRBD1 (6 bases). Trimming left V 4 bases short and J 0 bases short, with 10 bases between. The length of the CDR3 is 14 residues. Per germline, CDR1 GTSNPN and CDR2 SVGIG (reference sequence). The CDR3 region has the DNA TGTGCCTGGAACAGGGATCCCTCTGGAAACACCATATATTTT. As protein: CAWNRDPSGNTIYF.

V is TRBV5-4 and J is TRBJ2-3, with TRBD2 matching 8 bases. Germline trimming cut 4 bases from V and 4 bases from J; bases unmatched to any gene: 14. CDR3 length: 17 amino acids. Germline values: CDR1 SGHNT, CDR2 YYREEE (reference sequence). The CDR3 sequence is CASSGGAGDSRADTQYF. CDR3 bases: TGTGCCAGCAGCGGGGGAGCGGGAGATTCTCGGGCAGATACGCAGTATTTT.

The CDR3 nucleotides read TGTGCCACCAGTGATCGGGAGACAGGGGGTAGCTCCACAGATACGCAGTATTTT. Protein sequence: CATSDRETGGSSTDTQYF. This chain uses TRBV24-1 with TRBJ2-3, with 9 bases fitting TRBD1. J was trimmed by 2 bases and V by 3 bases; bases with no gene match: 11. Germline CDR1 is KGHDR and CDR2 is SFDVKD. This CDR3 has 18 amino acids.

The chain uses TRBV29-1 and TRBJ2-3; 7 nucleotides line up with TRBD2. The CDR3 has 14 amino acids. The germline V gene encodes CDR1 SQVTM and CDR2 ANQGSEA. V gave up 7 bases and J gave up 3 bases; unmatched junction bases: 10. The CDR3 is CSGGEGLRTDTQYF. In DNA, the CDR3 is TGCAGCGGAGGGGAGGGCCTTCGGACAGATACGCAGTATTTT.

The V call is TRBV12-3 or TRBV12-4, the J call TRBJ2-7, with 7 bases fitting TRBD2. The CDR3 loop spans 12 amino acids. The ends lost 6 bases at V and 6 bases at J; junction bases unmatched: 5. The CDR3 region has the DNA TGTGCCAGCAGGGCGACGGGGGGCGAGCAGTACTTC. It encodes CASRATGGEQYF.

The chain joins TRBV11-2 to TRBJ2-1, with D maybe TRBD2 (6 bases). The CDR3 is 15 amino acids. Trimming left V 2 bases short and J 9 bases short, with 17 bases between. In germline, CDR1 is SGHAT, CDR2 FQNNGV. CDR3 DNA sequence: TGTGCCAGCAGCTTATTGAAGACGGGGGTAATTGAGCAGTTCTTC. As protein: CASSLLKTGVIEQFF.